This T cell receptor beta chain was recovered during a study of cytomegalovirus exposure and HLA in healthy donors (TCRdb year 2017). Regarding the study in general: An earlier analysis of some 550 of the donors reported 250 to 300 Gb of sequence data and 117 million unique TCR beta sequences from roughly 180 million T cells. An early release that covered 500 to 800 HLA-typed donors contained approximately 300 gigabases of sequencing data and about 93 million unique TCR sequences. Of the 300 to 400 genotyped donors, approximately 83% fell in the genetic ancestry cluster associated with self-reported Caucasian donors. The study aimed to test whether signatures of past pathogen exposure could be identified by cataloging public T cell receptors. Using immunosequencing, the study profiled T cell repertoires from 666 subjects and related those repertoires to cytomegalovirus serostatus. In addition to the first cohort of 666 subjects, a separate validation cohort of approximately 120 different subjects was used. High-throughput TCR immunosequencing, statistical association of individual TCRs with disease status, and machine learning were combined to predict cytomegalovirus infection status. A later analysis re-analyzed previously published TCR beta repertoires from approximately 700 donors and added high-resolution HLA genotyping to study TCR occurrence patterns. Rather than drawing on any new phenotypic data, the later analysis identified candidate immune exposures from TCR beta sequences and the way those sequences occurred across donors. An earlier analysis of 587 of the donors applied high-throughput TCR beta sequencing to assess whether each TCR beta V gene segment acted as functional or pseudogenic. Donor age, sex, ethnicity and CMV serostatus were compiled together with the repertoire data. In a later genetic analysis, genome-wide SNP genotypes for about three fifths of the roughly 670 donors were used, and that subset was treated as a discovery cohort. All discovery cohort repertoires had been generated on a single sequencing platform. Class I and class II HLA loci were covered by the typing at four-digit resolution. Typing coverage differed by locus: A, B, C, DRB1 and DQB1 were typed in roughly 620-640 donors, DQA1 in 522, DPA1 in 600 to 610, and DPB1 in 450 to 490. Because of strong linkage in the cohort, four or five DR-DQ haplotypes were treated as single units for association and clustering. Among over 350 genotyped donors of the cohort, an average of around 240,000 unique TCR beta nucleotide sequences were sequenced per donor, roughly 18% of them non-productive. Overall results and qualifications from the work: Three of the identified cytomegalovirus-associated TCR beta chains were confirmed in vitro to be specific for cytomegalovirus antigens. Most TCR sequences were observed very rarely across donors, whereas some public TCRs were present in many individuals. The sequencing pipeline was judged likely to have produced a cluster of highly shared sequence variants as a technical artifact. When HLA alleles, especially DR and DQ, strongly co-occurred, TCR associations were difficult to assign to individual alleles. It was suggested by the authors that the approach could potentially be generalized to other disease states and immunological phenotypes. Because counts were too low, roughly 17 rarely observed V segments, including chromosome 9 orphons, were left out of the earlier analysis of approximately 500 of the donors. In both the original and validation cohorts, the classifier was reported to diagnose cytomegalovirus status with high specificity and sensitivity. In a later genetic analysis, fewer N-insertions in productive TCRs were reported among donors in an Asian-associated ancestry cluster than the roughly 700-donor mean. According to a later analysis, parvovirus B19, influenza, CMV and Epstein-Barr virus appeared linked to several top co-occurrence clusters. In a later analysis, 16,951 TCR beta sequences were associated with specific HLA alleles at a false discovery rate of 0.05. In a later analysis, the rate of TCR association differed among HLA loci, with DRB1 alleles having the most associated TCRs and HLA-C alleles having the fewest. Linkage disequilibrium might explain the correlated functional status among segregating V segments, but an unknown experimental factor could not be excluded. V-gene and J-gene trimming of TCR beta chains was associated with a missense DCLRE1C variant in a later genetic analysis, and the association was replicated in an independent cohort. The presence/absence analyses assumed that sequencing depth was roughly uniform across donors, and that assumption may not be true. HLA typing was unavailable for some donors at each locus, so association tests used only the typed subset. A further reported finding was that TCR beta sequences accurately predicted the HLA-A and HLA-B alleles for most subjects in the first cohort. This cohort had only TCR beta chains sequenced, and the lack of alpha or paired-chain data limited which features could be detected. Because the 87-base-pair reads could not distinguish some IMGT-functional V segments, including TRBV6-2 and TRBV6-3, those segments were excluded. Most CMV-associated TCR beta chains appeared to be HLA-restricted in a later analysis, and the HLA associations seemed to be driven largely by CMV exposure. CMV serostatus was the only immune exposure information available for the cohort. In an earlier analysis of approximately 600 of the donors, most TCR beta V segments were observed in productive rearrangements about 90% or about 30% of the time, broadly matching IMGT annotations. In the study, some 160 TCR beta chains were listed as associated with cytomegalovirus. In a later analysis, HLA-associated TCR beta chains showed more clonal expansion and lower generation probabilities than non-associated chains that were equally common.

The method was the immunoSEQ multiplex PCR assay. For the multiplex PCR, a mixture combining 60 forward primers for TCR Vbeta segments and 13 reverse primers for TCR Jbeta segments was used. The CDR3 region of rearranged TCR beta genes was amplified from genomic DNA with a multiplex PCR assay. Amplified TCR beta libraries were sequenced as 87-base-pair reads on the Illumina HiSeq System. Under the source paper's analysis protocol: Across the 666 repertoires, a later analysis counted tens of millions of unique TCR beta chains, roughly 11 million of which were shared by at least two donors. To remove PCR and sequencing errors, raw reads were error-corrected and collapsed into unique sequences using a nearest-neighbor algorithm that merged closely related sequences. CDR3 sequences were aligned to IMGT reference sequences to assign V, D and J gene segments. For a sequence to be retained, a match of at least six nucleotides was required to both a V gene segment and a J gene segment. Rearrangements were called productive when the CDR3 lacked stop codons and stayed in frame with V and J; all others were non-productive. Following IMGT convention, CDR3 was defined as the stretch from the second conserved V-encoded cysteine to the conserved J-encoded phenylalanine. The earlier analysis of fewer than 700 of the donors excluded sequences that lacked an unambiguous match to a single V gene segment. An earlier analysis of over 450 of the donors classified V segments as functional when productive rearrangements were above 56.7% and as segregating when the standard deviation between donors was above 5%. A statistical classification framework was developed to diagnose cytomegalovirus status using the catalog of TCR beta chain sequences. In a later analysis, V and J genes were assigned by comparing TCR nucleotide sequences against IMGT/GENE-DB human TR gene sequences. Using the TCRdist pipeline, a later analysis assigned CDR3 sequences along with most-parsimonious VDJ recombination scenarios. In a later analysis, every TCR beta chain was defined by the combination of its CDR3 amino acid sequence and its V-gene family, and reads without a unique V-gene family were dropped. To address suspected cross-contamination and a sequencing artifact, a later analysis removed 592 highly shared, low-generation-probability nucleotide sequences. In a later analysis, a clonal expansion index for each public chain was calculated from normalized within-repertoire ranks of inferred template counts. A later analysis computed generation probabilities with a VDJ recombination model fitted to out-of-frame rearrangements, and checked the results against IGoR. In a later analysis, TCR-TCR, TCR-HLA and TCR-CMV co-occurrence was scored with hypergeometric tests, and a repertoire-size bias correction was applied to TCR pairs. False discovery rates were estimated in a later analysis by permuting HLA or CMV assignments 20 times. A later analysis grouped co-occurring TCRs with DBSCAN, adding TCRdist sequence similarity when clustering within HLA-allele-positive subsets. Co-occurrence clustering excluded repertoires with fewer than 30,000 or more than 120,000 public chains, plus five with anomalous nucleotide sharing. Entries here come from immuneACCESS through TCRdb and include only in-frame sequences with V and J called. Some clones fail to appear in such tables; in the studies checked, an unresolved V gene covers under half of the shortfall, and the cause of the remainder is unknown. The D gene and trimming were derived from the DNA, and the V and J assignments and clone size from that table. The table for this sample lists some 200,000 clones; about 59% of them were counted only once. The ten biggest clones cover about 2.9% of the sample.

The cohort consisted of fewer than 700 healthy bone marrow donors. At the time of sampling, every cohort member was nominally healthy, though immune exposures that went unrecorded were likely present. The donor was CMV seronegative and was included in the group of approximately 350 seronegative cohort members. A peripheral blood sample was collected from each donor, and TCR beta sequencing was performed on peripheral blood mononuclear cells. The Qiagen DNeasy Blood Extraction Kit was used to extract genomic DNA from the blood cell samples. In regard to this clone: The antigen it binds to is not known. There are no base qualities to consult, and no much larger clone falls within one base.

CDR3 length: 11 amino acids, cysteine to phenylalanine. Of all the DNA, just the CDR3 is kept, 33 bases in frame from base 1. Trimmed from V: 6 bases; trimmed from J: 6 bases; junction bases lacking a gene match: 1. The germline V gene (reference sequence) gives CDR1 as DFQATT and CDR2 as SNEGSKA. The sample taken for sequencing was PBMCs. The receptor comes from a man in his forties in good health and CMV-seronegative. The chain is encoded by TRBV20-1 joined to TRBJ2-7; 11 bases in the junction line up with TRBD2. The CDR3 amino acid sequence is: CSAGTSGEQYF. Read as DNA, the sequence is TGCAGTGCCGGGACTAGCGGCGAGCAGTACTTC.